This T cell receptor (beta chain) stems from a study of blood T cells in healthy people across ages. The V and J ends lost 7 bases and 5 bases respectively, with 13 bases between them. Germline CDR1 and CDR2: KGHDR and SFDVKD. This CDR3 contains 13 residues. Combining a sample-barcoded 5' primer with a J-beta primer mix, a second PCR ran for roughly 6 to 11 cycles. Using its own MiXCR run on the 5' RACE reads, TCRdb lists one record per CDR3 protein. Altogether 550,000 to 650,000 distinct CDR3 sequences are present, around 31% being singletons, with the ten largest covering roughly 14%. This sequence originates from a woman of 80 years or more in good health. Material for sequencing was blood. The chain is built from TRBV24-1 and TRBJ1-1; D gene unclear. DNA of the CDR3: TGTGCCACCAGGGCTGACGTAGGTACTGAAGCTTTCTTT. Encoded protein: CATRADVGTEAFF.